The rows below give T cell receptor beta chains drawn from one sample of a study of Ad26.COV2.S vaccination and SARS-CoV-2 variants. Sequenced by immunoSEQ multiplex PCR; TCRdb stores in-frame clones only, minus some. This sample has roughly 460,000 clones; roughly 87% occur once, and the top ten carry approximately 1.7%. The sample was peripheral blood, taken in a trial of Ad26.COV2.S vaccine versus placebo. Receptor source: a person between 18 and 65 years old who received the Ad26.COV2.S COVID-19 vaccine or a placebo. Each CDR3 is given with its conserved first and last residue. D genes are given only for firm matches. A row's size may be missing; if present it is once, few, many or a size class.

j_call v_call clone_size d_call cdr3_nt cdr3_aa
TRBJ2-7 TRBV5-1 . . TGCGCCAGCAGCTGGGGAGACGAGCAGTACTTC CASSWGDEQYF
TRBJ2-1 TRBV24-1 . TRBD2 TGTGCCACCAGTGATTTGGGGTCGGGAGGGCCTCGAGAGCAGTTCTTC CATSDLGSGGPREQFF
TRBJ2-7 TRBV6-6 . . TGTGCCAGCAGTTATCGCCGGGGTCGATCCTCAAACGAGCAGTACTTC CASSYRRGRSSNEQYF
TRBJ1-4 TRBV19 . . TGTGCCAGTAGTATATTTCAGGGAGGCGAAAAACTGTTTTTT CASSIFQGGEKLFF
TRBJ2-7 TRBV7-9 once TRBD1 TGTGCCAGCAGCTTATCGACAGGGGCCTTGCACGAGCAGTACTTC CASSLSTGALHEQYF
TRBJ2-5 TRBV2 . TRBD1 TGTGCCAGCAGACGACAGGGCTTGATCCAAGAGACCCAGTACTTC CASRRQGLIQETQYF
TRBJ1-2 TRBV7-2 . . TGTGCCAGCAGCCTCTACCAGGGAAGAGGCTACACCTTC CASSLYQGRGYTF
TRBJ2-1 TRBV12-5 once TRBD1 TGTGCTAGTGGTCCTGGGACAGCCAGCTCCTACAATGAGCAGTTCTTC CASGPGTASSYNEQFF
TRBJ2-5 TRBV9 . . TGTGCCAGCAGCGTAGACCCCAGACAGGAACAGACCCAGTACTTC CASSVDPRQEQTQYF
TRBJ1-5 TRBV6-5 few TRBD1 TGTGCCAGCAGTTTGACAGGGGGCCTTCAGCCCCAGCATTTT CASSLTGGLQPQHF
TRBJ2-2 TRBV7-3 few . TGTGCCAGCAGCTTAAATGTAGGTGAAGAGCTGTTTTTT CASSLNVGEELFF
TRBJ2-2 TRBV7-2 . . TGTGCCAGCACCCCAGGGACTCCCCACACCGGGGAGCTGTTTTTT CASTPGTPHTGELFF
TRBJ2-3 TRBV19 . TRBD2 TGTGCCAGTAGTATTAGGAGCGGGGGGGCCCTAGATACGCAGTATTTT CASSIRSGGALDTQYF
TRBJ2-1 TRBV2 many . TGTGCCAGCAGTGAAGCGCCGGGCTTCTACAATGAGCAGTTCTTC CASSEAPGFYNEQFF
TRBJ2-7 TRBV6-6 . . TGTGCCACCAGGTGGGACAACCGCGACTTAGAGCAGTACTTC CATRWDNRDLEQYF
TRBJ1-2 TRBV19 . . TGTGCCAGCGTATGGACAGCCACCCGTAACTATGGCTACACCTTC CASVWTATRNYGYTF
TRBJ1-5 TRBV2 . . TGTGCCAGCAGTTCCGTTTATAGCAATCAGCCCCAGCATTTT CASSSVYSNQPQHF
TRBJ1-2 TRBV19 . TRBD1 TGTGCCACCAACAGCGGACAGGGCGTACGTAGCTACACCTTC CATNSGQGVRSYTF
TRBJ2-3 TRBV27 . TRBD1 TGTGCCAGCACCCCGACAGGGGCAACAGATACGCAGTATTTT CASTPTGATDTQYF
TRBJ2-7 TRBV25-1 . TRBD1 TGTGCCAGCAGTACGGCAGGGGGCCATTACGAGCAGTACTTC CASSTAGGHYEQYF
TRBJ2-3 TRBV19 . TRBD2 TGTGCCAGTAGTAATAGCGGGGGCACAGATACGCAGTATTTT CASSNSGGTDTQYF
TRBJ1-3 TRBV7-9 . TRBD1 TGTGCCAGCACCACCGGGACAGGGTTAGGAAACACCATATATTTT CASTTGTGLGNTIYF
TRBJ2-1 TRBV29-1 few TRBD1 TGCAGCGCTGCGGACAGGGGACCTTACAATGAGCAGTTCTTC CSAADRGPYNEQFF
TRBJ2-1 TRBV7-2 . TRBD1 TGTGCCAGCAGCACCAAGACAGGGGGGACACGTCTCTACAATGAGCAGTTCTTC CASSTKTGGTRLYNEQFF
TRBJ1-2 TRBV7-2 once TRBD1 TGTGCCAGCAGCTTACCGACAGGGCAAAACTATGGCTACACCTTC CASSLPTGQNYGYTF
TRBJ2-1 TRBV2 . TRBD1 TGTGCCAGCAGGACAGGGATGACCTACAATGAGCAGTTCTTC CASRTGMTYNEQFF